A selection of T cell receptor beta chains follows, all from one sample in a study of T cells in Graves' hyperthyroidism and ophthalmopathy. TCRdb ran MiXCR on the multiplex PCR reads and lists one entry per CDR3 protein. Among around 690,000 distinct CDR3 sequences listed, 17% were seen once. Material: blood. Every receptor here comes from a man aged 50 to 60 with Graves' hyperthyroidism. Both conserved end residues are part of each CDR3. The order of the fields is clone size, J gene, D gene, V gene, CDR3 DNA, CDR3 protein. A D gene is named only where the DNA matches it firmly. Size values are once, few and many counts, or a class for expanded clones, and some rows have none.

size: few; J: TRBJ1-2; D: .; V: TRBV14; DNA: TGTGCCAGCAGCCAAGTACAGGGACCACCTGGCTACACCTTC; CDR3: CASSQVQGPPGYTF
size: .; J: TRBJ2-1; D: .; V: TRBV4-3; DNA: TGCGCCAGCAGCCAAGTCATTGCCTACAATGAGCAGTTCTTC; CDR3: CASSQVIAYNEQFF
size: .; J: TRBJ2-1; D: TRBD2; V: TRBV20-1; DNA: TGCAGTGCTAGTGCTAGCGGGAGGACCGGAGAGCAGTTCTTC; CDR3: CSASASGRTGEQFF
size: many; J: TRBJ2-2; D: .; V: TRBV6-5; DNA: TGTGCCAGCAGTTACGGGCCATCTGGCACCGGGGAGCTGTTTTTT; CDR3: CASSYGPSGTGELFF
size: .; J: TRBJ2-7; D: TRBD1; V: TRBV19; DNA: TGTGCCAGTACAACAGGGGAAAGAGGCGAGCAGTACTTC; CDR3: CASTTGERGEQYF
size: .; J: TRBJ2-3; D: .; V: TRBV3-1; DNA: TGTGCCAGCAGCACCGGGATAGGAAGCGATACGCAGTATTTT; CDR3: CASSTGIGSDTQYF
size: .; J: TRBJ1-1; D: .; V: TRBV30; DNA: TGTGCCTGGAGCCCGACAGGCCGAAACACTGAAGCTTTCTTT; CDR3: CAWSPTGRNTEAFF
size: many; J: TRBJ2-7; D: TRBD2; V: TRBV10-3; DNA: TGTGCCATCAGTGACCGGACTAGCGCCTCCTACGAGCAGTACTTC; CDR3: CAISDRTSASYEQYF
size: few; J: TRBJ2-7; D: .; V: TRBV20-1; DNA: TGCAGTGCTAGAGACATGTACTACGAGCAGTACTTC; CDR3: CSARDMYYEQYF
size: few; J: TRBJ2-1; D: TRBD2; V: TRBV29-1; DNA: TGCAGCGTTGAAGATCGGCTAGCGGGATTCTACAATGAGCAGTTCTTC; CDR3: CSVEDRLAGFYNEQFF
size: .; J: TRBJ2-7; D: .; V: TRBV20-1; DNA: TGCAGTGTAGGCCCTGGGGTCTCCGAGCAGTACTTC; CDR3: CSVGPGVSEQYF
size: .; J: TRBJ2-1; D: .; V: TRBV20-1; DNA: TGCAGTGCTCCCGTAGGTAGCTCCTACAATGAGCAGTTCTTC; CDR3: CSAPVGSSYNEQFF
size: many; J: TRBJ2-1; D: .; V: TRBV12-5; DNA: TGTGCTAGTGGTTTTGAACAAGCGGCTTACTCCTACAATGAGCAGTTCTTC; CDR3: CASGFEQAAYSYNEQFF
size: .; J: TRBJ1-6; D: .; V: TRBV20-1; DNA: TGCAGTGCTCCCGGACCGAGCTATAATTCACCCCTCCACTTT; CDR3: CSAPGPSYNSPLHF
size: many; J: TRBJ2-1; D: TRBD2; V: TRBV7-8; DNA: TGTGCCAGCAGCTTGTTTCGCGGGAGGGATGGTGAGCAGTTCTTC; CDR3: CASSLFRGRDGEQFF
size: .; J: TRBJ1-1; D: .; V: TRBV30; DNA: TGTGCCGGCTCAGAAATTAGTGGCACTGAAGCTTTCTTT; CDR3: CAGSEISGTEAFF
size: few; J: TRBJ2-1; D: TRBD2; V: TRBV27; DNA: TGTGCCTCGGGACTAGCGGGATTCAATGAGCAGTTCTTC; CDR3: CASGLAGFNEQFF
size: many; J: TRBJ2-1; D: .; V: TRBV9; DNA: TGTGCCAGCAGCGACGGGAATTCCTACAATGAGCAGTTCTTC; CDR3: CASSDGNSYNEQFF
size: few; J: TRBJ2-7; D: .; V: TRBV4-2; DNA: TGTGCCAGCAGCCAAGAAGGGGACTTCTACGAGCAGTACTTC; CDR3: CASSQEGDFYEQYF
size: .; J: TRBJ2-7; D: TRBD1; V: TRBV7-9; DNA: TGTGCCAGCAGCCGCGGACAGGGACAGGGGGCACACGAGCAGTACTTC; CDR3: CASSRGQGQGAHEQYF
size: few; J: TRBJ1-5; D: TRBD1; V: TRBV20-1; DNA: TGCAGTGCTAGAGCTACCCGGGACAGATCGAATCAGCCCCAGCATTTT; CDR3: CSARATRDRSNQPQHF
size: many; J: TRBJ2-5; D: .; V: TRBV12-3/TRBV12-4; DNA: TGTGCCAGCAGTTTACGCAGTCAAGAGACCCAGTACTTC; CDR3: CASSLRSQETQYF
size: many; J: TRBJ2-5; D: .; V: TRBV6-2/TRBV6-3; DNA: TGTGCCAGCAGACAAGCGGGCCCTCGAGAGACCCAGTACTTC; CDR3: CASRQAGPRETQYF
size: few; J: TRBJ2-7; D: TRBD1; V: TRBV25-1; DNA: TGTGCCAGCAGTGAAAGGACAGGGGCCGCCGATCACGAGCAGTACTTC; CDR3: CASSERTGAADHEQYF
size: .; J: TRBJ1-5; D: TRBD1; V: TRBV6-2/TRBV6-3; DNA: TGTGCCAGCAAAACAGGGGCCTCCGGTCAGCCCCAGCATTTT; CDR3: CASKTGASGQPQHF
size: many; J: TRBJ2-7; D: TRBD2; V: TRBV6-2/TRBV6-3; DNA: TGTGCCAGCAGAATGGGACTAGCGGATTACTACGAGCAGTACTTC; CDR3: CASRMGLADYYEQYF
size: few; J: TRBJ2-7; D: TRBD2; V: TRBV2; DNA: TGTGCCGGTCGAAGCGGGAGCGAGTCCTACGAGCAGTGCTTC; CDR3: CAGRSGSESYEQCF
size: many; J: TRBJ2-2; D: TRBD1; V: TRBV7-9; DNA: TGTGCCAGCAGCTCCTTACGGGGACAGGGAATAACGCCCGGGGAGCTGTTTTTT; CDR3: CASSSLRGQGITPGELFF
size: many; J: TRBJ2-2; D: .; V: TRBV10-2; DNA: TGCGCCAGCAGTGAGCAGTTTAAGGGGGAGCTGTTTTTT; CDR3: CASSEQFKGELFF
size: .; J: TRBJ2-5; D: .; V: TRBV30; DNA: TGTGCCTGGAGTGTTACAGGCGGGACGGAGACCCAGTACTTC; CDR3: CAWSVTGGTETQYF
size: many; J: TRBJ2-5; D: TRBD2; V: TRBV12-5; DNA: TGTGCTAGTGGTTTGGATTTAGCGGGAGACGGAGAGACCCAGTACTTC; CDR3: CASGLDLAGDGETQYF
size: few; J: TRBJ2-3; D: TRBD2; V: TRBV7-9; DNA: TGTGCCAGCAGCTTAGGCCTGTTAGCGGGAGCAGATACGCAGTATTTT; CDR3: CASSLGLLAGADTQYF
size: .; J: TRBJ2-3; D: TRBD1; V: TRBV6-1; DNA: TGTGCCAGCAGTGAATACGGGGGCTACGGGACAGGGTATGTTACGCAGTATTTT; CDR3: CASSEYGGYGTGYVTQYF
size: many; J: TRBJ2-7; D: .; V: TRBV12-3/TRBV12-4; DNA: TGTGCCAGCAGTCCACCGGGACACTTGTCCTACGAGCAGTACTTC; CDR3: CASSPPGHLSYEQYF
size: many; J: TRBJ2-7; D: TRBD1; V: TRBV12-3/TRBV12-4; DNA: TGTGCCAGCAGTTCAGGACAGGGCTGGTACGAGCAGTACTTC; CDR3: CASSSGQGWYEQYF
size: many; J: TRBJ1-2; D: TRBD1; V: TRBV28; DNA: TGTGCCAGCAGTTCGGGACAGCTCTATGGCTACACCTTC; CDR3: CASSSGQLYGYTF
size: .; J: TRBJ2-1; D: .; V: TRBV6-2/TRBV6-3; DNA: TGTGCCAGCAGTTACATTGGGACCGGGAATGAGCAGTTCTTC; CDR3: CASSYIGTGNEQFF
size: many; J: TRBJ2-3; D: .; V: TRBV18; DNA: TGTGCCAGCTCACCCGGACCGTTAGATACGCAGTATTTT; CDR3: CASSPGPLDTQYF
size: .; J: TRBJ1-2; D: .; V: TRBV3-1; DNA: TGTGCCAGCAGCCAAGCTAAGGGTGGCTACACCTTC; CDR3: CASSQAKGGYTF
size: few; J: TRBJ2-1; D: TRBD2; V: TRBV6-6; DNA: TGTGCCAGCAGTTACGGAAAGCGGGGAACCTACAATGAGCAGTTCTTC; CDR3: CASSYGKRGTYNEQFF
size: many; J: TRBJ1-1; D: TRBD1; V: TRBV5-1; DNA: TGCGCCAGCAGCGTCGGGACAGCTTCTGAAGCTTTCTTT; CDR3: CASSVGTASEAFF
size: many; J: TRBJ2-7; D: .; V: TRBV5-1; DNA: TGCGCCAGCAGCTTGTCATGGGGAGTCACCTACGAGCAGTACTTC; CDR3: CASSLSWGVTYEQYF
size: many; J: TRBJ1-1; D: TRBD1; V: TRBV2; DNA: TGTGCCAGCAGGGCCGGGACAGCGAACACTGAAGCTTTCTTT; CDR3: CASRAGTANTEAFF
size: many; J: TRBJ1-1; D: .; V: TRBV2; DNA: TGTGCCAGCAGTGAACTGGGGGCGAGGACTGAAGCTTTCTTT; CDR3: CASSELGARTEAFF
size: .; J: TRBJ2-3; D: .; V: TRBV19; DNA: TGTGCCAGTAGTATAACCCGCACAGATACGCAGTATTTT; CDR3: CASSITRTDTQYF
size: few; J: TRBJ1-1; D: .; V: TRBV9; DNA: TGTGCCAGCAGTGTCATAAGGGGGAACACTGAAGCTTTCTTT; CDR3: CASSVIRGNTEAFF
size: .; J: TRBJ2-1; D: TRBD2; V: TRBV6-4; DNA: TGTGCCAGCAGTGACAAAGTAGCGGGAGGAGATGAGCAGTTCTTC; CDR3: CASSDKVAGGDEQFF
size: .; J: TRBJ1-2; D: .; V: TRBV5-6; DNA: TGTGCCAGCAGCGAACCGGGTTCTTCAACAAACTATGGCTACACCTTC; CDR3: CASSEPGSSTNYGYTF